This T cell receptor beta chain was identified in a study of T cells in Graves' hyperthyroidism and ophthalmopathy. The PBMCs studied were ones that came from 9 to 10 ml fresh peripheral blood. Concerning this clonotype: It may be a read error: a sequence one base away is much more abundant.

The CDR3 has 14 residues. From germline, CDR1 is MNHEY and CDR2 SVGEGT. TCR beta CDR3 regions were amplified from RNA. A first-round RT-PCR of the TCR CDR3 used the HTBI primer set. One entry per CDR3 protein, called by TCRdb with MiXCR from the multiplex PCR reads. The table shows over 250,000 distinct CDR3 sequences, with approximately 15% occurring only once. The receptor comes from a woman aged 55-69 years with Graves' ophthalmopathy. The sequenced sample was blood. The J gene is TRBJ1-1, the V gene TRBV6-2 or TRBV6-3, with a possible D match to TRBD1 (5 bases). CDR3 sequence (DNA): TGTGCCAGCACCGAACGGGCAGGGAACGCTGAAGCTTTCTTT. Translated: CASTERAGNAEAFF.